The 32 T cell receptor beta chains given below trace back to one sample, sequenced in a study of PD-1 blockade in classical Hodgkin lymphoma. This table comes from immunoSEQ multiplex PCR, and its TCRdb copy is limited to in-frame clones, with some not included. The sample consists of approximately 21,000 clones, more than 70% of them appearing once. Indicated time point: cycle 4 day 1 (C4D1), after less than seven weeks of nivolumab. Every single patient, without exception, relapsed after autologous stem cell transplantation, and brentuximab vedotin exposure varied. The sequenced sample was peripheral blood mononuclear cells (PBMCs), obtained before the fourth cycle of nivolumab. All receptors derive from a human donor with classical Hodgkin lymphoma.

The CDR3 is CSVLPGQGTHEQYF. The CDR3 DNA reads as TGCAGCGTCCTCCCGGGACAGGGAACCCACGAGCAGTACTTC. The chain employs TRBV29-1 and TRBJ2-7, with TRBD1 matching 9 bases. V was clipped by 6 bases and J by 5 bases; unmatched bases: 11. From germline, CDR1 is SQVTM and CDR2 ANQGSEA. CDR3 length: 14 residues.

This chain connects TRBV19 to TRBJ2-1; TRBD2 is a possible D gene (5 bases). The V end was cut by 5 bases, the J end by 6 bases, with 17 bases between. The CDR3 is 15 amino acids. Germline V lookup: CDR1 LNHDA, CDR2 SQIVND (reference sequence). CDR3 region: CASSPAIGVPNEQFF. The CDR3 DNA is TGTGCCAGTAGTCCCGCAATCGGGGTTCCCAATGAGCAGTTCTTC.

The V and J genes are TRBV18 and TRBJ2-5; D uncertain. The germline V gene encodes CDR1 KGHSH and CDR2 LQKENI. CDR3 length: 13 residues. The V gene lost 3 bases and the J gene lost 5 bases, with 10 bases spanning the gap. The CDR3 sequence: CASSPQVKETQYF. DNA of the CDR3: TGTGCCAGCTCACCCCAGGTTAAGGAGACCCAGTACTTC.

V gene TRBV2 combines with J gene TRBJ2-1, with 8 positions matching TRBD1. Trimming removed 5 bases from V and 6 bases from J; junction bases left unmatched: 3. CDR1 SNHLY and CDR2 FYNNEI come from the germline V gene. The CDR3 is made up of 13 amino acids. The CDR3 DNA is TGTGCCAGCAGTTCCGACAGGGGCAATGAGCAGTTCTTC. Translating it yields CASSSDRGNEQFF.

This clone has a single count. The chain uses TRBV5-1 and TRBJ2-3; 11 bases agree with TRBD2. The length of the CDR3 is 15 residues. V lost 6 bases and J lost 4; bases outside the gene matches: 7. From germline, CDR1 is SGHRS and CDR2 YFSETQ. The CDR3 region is CASTYLAGGSDTQYF. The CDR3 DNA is TGCGCCAGCACCTATTTAGCGGGGGGGTCAGATACGCAGTATTTT.

CDR3 sequence: CASSIDEWEGPRGFSNQPQHF. The CDR3 nucleotides are TGTGCCAGTAGTATAGATGAATGGGAGGGCCCCCGTGGATTCAGCAATCAGCCCCAGCATTTT. The chain employs TRBV19 and TRBJ1-5; unclear D gene. This CDR3 comprises 21 residues. CDR1 and CDR2 (germline): LNHDA, SQIVND (reference sequence). The V end was cut by 0 bases, the J end by 1 base, with 25 bases between.

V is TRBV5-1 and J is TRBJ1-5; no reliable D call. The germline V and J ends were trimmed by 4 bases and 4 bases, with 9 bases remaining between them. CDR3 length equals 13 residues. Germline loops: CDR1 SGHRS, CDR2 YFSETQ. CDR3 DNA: TGCGCCAGCAGCGAGGACGGGAATCAGCCCCAGCATTTT. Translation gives CASSEDGNQPQHF.

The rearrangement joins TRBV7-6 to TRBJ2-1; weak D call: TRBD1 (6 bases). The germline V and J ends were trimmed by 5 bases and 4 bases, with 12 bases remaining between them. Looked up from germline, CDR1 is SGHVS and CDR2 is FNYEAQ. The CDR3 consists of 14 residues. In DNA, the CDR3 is TGTGCCAGCAGCCCCTTGACAGGATACAATGAGCAGTTCTTC. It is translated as CASSPLTGYNEQFF. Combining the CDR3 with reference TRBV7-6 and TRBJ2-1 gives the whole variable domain GAGVSQSPRYKVTKRGQDVALRCDPISGHVSLYWYRQALGQGPEFLTYFNYEAQQDKSGLPNDRFSAERPEGSISTLTIQRTEQRDSAMYRCASSPLTGYNEQFFGPGTRLTVL.

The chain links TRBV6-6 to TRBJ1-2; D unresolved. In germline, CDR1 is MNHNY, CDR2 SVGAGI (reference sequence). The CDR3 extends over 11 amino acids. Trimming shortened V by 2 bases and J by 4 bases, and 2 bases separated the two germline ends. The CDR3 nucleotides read TGTGCCAGCAGTTACGGCTATGGCTACACCTTC. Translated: CASSYGYGYTF.

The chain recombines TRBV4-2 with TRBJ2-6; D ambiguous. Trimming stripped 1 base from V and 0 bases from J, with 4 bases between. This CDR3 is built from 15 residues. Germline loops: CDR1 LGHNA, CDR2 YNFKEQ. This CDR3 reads CASSQAGSGANVLTF. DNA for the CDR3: TGTGCCAGCAGCCAAGCGGGCTCTGGGGCCAACGTCCTGACTTTC.

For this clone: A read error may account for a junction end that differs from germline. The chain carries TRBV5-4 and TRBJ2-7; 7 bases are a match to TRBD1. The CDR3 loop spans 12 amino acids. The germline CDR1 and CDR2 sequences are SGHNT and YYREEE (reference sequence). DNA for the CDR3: TGTGCAAGCAAGGGACAGTCCTACGAGCAGTACTTC. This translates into CASKGQSYEQYF.

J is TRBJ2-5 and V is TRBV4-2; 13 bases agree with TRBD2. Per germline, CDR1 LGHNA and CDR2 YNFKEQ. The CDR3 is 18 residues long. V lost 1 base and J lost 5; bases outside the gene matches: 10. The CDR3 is CASSQGGSGLAGRETQYF. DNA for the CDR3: TGTGCCAGCAGCCAAGGCGGATCGGGACTAGCGGGAAGGGAGACCCAGTACTTC.

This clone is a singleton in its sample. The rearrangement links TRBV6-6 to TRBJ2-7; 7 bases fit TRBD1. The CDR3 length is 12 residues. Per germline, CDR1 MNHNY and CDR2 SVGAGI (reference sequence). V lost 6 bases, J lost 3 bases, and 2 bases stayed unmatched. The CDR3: CASRYRGYEQYF. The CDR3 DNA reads TGTGCCAGCAGGTACAGGGGCTACGAGCAGTACTTC.

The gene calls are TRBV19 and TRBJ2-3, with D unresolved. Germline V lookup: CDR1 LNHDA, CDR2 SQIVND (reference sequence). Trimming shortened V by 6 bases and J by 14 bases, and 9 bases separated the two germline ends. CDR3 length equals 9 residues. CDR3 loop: CASRDGAYF. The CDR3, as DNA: TGTGCCAGTAGGGACGGTGCGTATTTT.

The CDR3 nucleotides read TGCGCCAGCAGCTTGCAGGGCTCTTTTGGGGTCAAGTTCTCCTACGAGCAGTACTTC. Protein sequence: CASSLQGSFGVKFSYEQYF. The chain uses TRBV5-1 and TRBJ2-7, with a tentative D call TRBD1 (5 bases). Germline CDR1 is SGHRS and CDR2 is YFSETQ. CDR3 length equals 19 residues. Trimming stripped 1 base from V and 0 bases from J, with 23 bases between. Complete variable domain (other parts from reference TRBV5-1 and TRBJ2-7): KAGVTQTPRYLIKTRGQQVTLSCSPISGHRSVSWYQQTPGQGLQFLFEYFSETQRNKGNFPGRFSGRQFSNSRSEMNVSTLELGDSALYLCASSLQGSFGVKFSYEQYFGPGTRLTVT.

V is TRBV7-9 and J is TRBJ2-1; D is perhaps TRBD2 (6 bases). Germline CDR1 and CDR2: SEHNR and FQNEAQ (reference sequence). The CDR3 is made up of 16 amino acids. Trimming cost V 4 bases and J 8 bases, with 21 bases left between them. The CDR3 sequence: CASSSSGSVKFDEQFF. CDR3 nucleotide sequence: TGTGCCAGCAGCTCGTCCGGGAGCGTGAAGTTCGATGAGCAGTTCTTC.

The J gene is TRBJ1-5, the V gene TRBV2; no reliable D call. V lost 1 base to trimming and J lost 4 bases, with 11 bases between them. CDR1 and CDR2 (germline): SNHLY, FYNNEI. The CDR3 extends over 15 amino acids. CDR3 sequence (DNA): TGTGCCAGCAGTGAAGAAAAACAGACGAATCAGCCCCAGCATTTT. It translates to CASSEEKQTNQPQHF.

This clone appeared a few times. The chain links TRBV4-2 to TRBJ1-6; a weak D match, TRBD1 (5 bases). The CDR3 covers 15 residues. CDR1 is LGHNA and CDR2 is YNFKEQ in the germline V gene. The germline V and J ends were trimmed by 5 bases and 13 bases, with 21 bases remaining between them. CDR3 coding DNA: TGTGCCAGCAGCGCCCGGGGTGGGGACCAGTCGCCCCTCCACTTT. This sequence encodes CASSARGGDQSPLHF.

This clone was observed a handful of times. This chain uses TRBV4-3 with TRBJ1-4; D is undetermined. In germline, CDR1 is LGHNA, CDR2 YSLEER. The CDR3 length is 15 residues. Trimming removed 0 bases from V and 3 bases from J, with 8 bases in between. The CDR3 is CASSQDGWANEKLFF. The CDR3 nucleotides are TGCGCCAGCAGCCAAGACGGGTGGGCTAATGAAAAACTGTTTTTT.

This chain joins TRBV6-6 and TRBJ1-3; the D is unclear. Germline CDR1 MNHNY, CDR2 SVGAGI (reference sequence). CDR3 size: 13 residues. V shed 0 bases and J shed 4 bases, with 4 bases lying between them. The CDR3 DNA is TGTGCCAGCAGTTACTCGGAAGGAAACACCATATATTTT. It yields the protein CASSYSEGNTIYF.

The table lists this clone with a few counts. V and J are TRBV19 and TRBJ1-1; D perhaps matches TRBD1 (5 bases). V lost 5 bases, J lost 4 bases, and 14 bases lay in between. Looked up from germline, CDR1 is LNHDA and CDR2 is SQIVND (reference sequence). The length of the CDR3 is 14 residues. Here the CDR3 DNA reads TGTGCCAGTAGTGACCCAGGGATGGGCACTGAAGCTTTCTTT. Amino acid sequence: CASSDPGMGTEAFF. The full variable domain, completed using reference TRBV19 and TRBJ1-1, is DGGITQSPKYLFRKEGQNVTLSCEQNLNHDAMYWYRQDPGQGLRLIYYSQIVNDFQKGDIAEGYSVSREKKESFPLTVTSAQKNPTAFYLCASSDPGMGTEAFFGQGTRLTVV.

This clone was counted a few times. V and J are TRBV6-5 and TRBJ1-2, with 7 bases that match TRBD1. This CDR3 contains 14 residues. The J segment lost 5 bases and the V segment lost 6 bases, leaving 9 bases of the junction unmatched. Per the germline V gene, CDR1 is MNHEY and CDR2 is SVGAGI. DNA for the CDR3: TGTGCCAGCAGACCCCCGGACAGGACTTATGGCTACACCTTC. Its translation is CASRPPDRTYGYTF.

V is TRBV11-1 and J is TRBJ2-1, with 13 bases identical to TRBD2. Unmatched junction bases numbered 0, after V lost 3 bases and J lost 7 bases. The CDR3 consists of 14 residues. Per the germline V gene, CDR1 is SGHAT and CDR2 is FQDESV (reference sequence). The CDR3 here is CASSLTSGRNEQFF. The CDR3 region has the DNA TGTGCCAGCAGCTTGACTAGCGGGAGGAATGAGCAGTTCTTC.

Here the CDR3 DNA reads TGTGCCGGCCAACGACAGGGATTGGTAACAGATACGCAGTATTTT. Amino acids: CAGQRQGLVTDTQYF. The chain is built from TRBV6-1 and TRBJ2-3; TRBD1 matches at 7 bases. J gave up 3 bases and V 11 bases, and 14 bases lay outside the gene matches. The CDR3 has 15 residues. In germline, CDR1 is MNHNS, CDR2 SASEGT.

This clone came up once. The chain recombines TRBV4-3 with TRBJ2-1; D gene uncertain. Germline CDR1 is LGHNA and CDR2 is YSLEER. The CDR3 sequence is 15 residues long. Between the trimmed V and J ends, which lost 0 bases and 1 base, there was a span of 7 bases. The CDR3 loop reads CASSQDSASYNEQFF. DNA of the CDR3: TGCGCCAGCAGCCAAGATTCAGCGTCCTACAATGAGCAGTTCTTC.

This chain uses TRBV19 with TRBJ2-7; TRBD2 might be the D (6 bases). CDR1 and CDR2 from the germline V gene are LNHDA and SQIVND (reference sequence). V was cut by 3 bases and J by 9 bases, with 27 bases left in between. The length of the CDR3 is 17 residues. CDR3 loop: CASSIGKGGANRGGQYF. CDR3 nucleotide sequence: TGTGCCAGTAGTATCGGGAAAGGAGGGGCGAACCGGGGTGGGCAGTACTTC.

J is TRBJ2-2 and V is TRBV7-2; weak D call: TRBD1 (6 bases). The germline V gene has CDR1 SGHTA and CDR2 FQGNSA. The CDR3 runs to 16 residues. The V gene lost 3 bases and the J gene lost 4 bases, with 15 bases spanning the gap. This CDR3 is CASSFNRVMGTGELFF. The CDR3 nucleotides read TGTGCCAGCAGCTTCAACAGGGTTATGGGCACCGGGGAGCTGTTTTTT.

The CDR3 protein is CASSFDGGGTDTQYF. CDR3 bases: TGTGCCAGCAGCTTCGATGGGGGGGGCACAGATACGCAGTATTTT. This chain links TRBV5-6 with TRBJ2-3, with 7 bases aligning to TRBD2. V trimming: 2 bases; J trimming: 1 base; junction bases outside the gene matches: 4. The germline gives CDR1 SGHDT, CDR2 YYEEEE. The length of the CDR3 is 15 residues.

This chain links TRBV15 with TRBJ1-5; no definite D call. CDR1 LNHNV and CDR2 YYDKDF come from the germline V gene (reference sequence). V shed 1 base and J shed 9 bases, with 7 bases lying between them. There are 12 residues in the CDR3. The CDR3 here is CATSRARGPQHF. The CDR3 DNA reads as TGTGCCACCAGCAGAGCTCGGGGGCCCCAGCATTTT.

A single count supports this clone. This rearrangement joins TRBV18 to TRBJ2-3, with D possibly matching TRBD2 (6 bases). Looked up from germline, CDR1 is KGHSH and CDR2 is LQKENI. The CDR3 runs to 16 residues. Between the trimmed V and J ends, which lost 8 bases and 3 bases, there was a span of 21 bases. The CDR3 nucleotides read TGTGCCAGCCGAAAGAATAGCGGCTCTGCGACAGATACGCAGTATTTT. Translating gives CASRKNSGSATDTQYF.

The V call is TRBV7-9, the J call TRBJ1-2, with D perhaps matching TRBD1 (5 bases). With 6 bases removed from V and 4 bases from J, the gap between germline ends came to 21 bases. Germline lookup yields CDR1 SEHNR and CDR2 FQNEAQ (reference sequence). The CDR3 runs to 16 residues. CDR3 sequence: CASREVAGPEGYGYTF. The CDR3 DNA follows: TGTGCCAGCAGAGAAGTTGCGGGACCGGAAGGCTATGGCTACACCTTC. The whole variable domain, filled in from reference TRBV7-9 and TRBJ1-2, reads DTGVSQNPRHKITKRGQNVTFRCDPISEHNRLYWYRQTLGQGPEFLTYFQNEAQLEKSRLLSDRFSAERPKGSFSTLEIQRTEQGDSAMYLCASREVAGPEGYGYTFGSGTRLTVV.

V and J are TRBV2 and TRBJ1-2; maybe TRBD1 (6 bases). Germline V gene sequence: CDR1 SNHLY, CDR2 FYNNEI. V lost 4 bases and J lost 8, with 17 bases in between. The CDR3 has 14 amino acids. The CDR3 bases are TGTGCCAGCAGTGCGGGGTTACAGGGAGGAGGCTACACCTTC. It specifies CASSAGLQGGGYTF.